This record covers a single TCR beta chain. Data came from immunoSEQ multiplex PCR; TCRdb stores just in-frame clones and leaves some out. The sample includes some 1,000 clones, around three quarters seen only once; the top ten take more than 8%. The sample belongs to a study of tumor T cells in aggressive B-cell lymphoma. Losses at the gene ends were 3 bases for V and 7 bases for J; bases not matched to a gene: 6. CDR1 and CDR2 from the germline V gene are GTSNPN and SVGIG (reference sequence). This CDR3 has 14 amino acids. This clonotype was obtained from an adult with diffuse large B cell lymphoma. This chain connects TRBV30 to TRBJ1-6; TRBD1 aligns across 7 bases. Sample: tumor tissue. The CDR3 DNA reads as TGTGCCTGGAGACCCGGGACAGCAAATTCACCCCTCCACTTT. Translated: CAWRPGTANSPLHF.